A selection of T cell receptor beta chains follows, all from one sample in a study of blood T cell repertoires in COVID-19. TCRdb's table, derived via immunoSEQ multiplex PCR, lists solely in-frame clones and lacks some. The table lists approximately 200,000 clones, roughly 87% of them singletons, with under 13% in the top ten. Material for sequencing was PBMCs or T cells enriched from blood (not recorded which). The receptors were sampled from a young man with acute COVID-19. Each CDR3 is given with its conserved first and last residue. A D gene is named only where the DNA matches it firmly. Clone sizes are given selectively: once, few, many, or a class where the clone is expanded.

j_call d_call clone_size v_call cdr3_aa cdr3_nt
TRBJ2-7 NA NA TRBV11-3 CASSLQGMSYEQYF TGTGCCAGCAGCCTTCAGGGGATGTCCTACGAGCAGTACTTC
TRBJ2-3 TRBD2 NA TRBV28 CASSPWTSGRGDTQYF TGTGCCAGCAGCCCCTGGACTAGCGGGAGAGGAGATACGCAGTATTTT
TRBJ2-1 NA once TRBV27 CASSESSTGHIYNEQFF TGTGCCAGCAGTGAGTCCTCCACGGGACACATATACAATGAGCAGTTCTTC
TRBJ2-1 TRBD1 NA TRBV11-3 CASSSPGTGDEQFF TGTGCCAGCAGCTCACCCGGGACAGGGGACGAGCAGTTCTTC
TRBJ2-2 NA NA TRBV27 CASRTGRAAGELFF TGTGCCAGCAGGACAGGAAGGGCGGCCGGGGAGCTGTTTTTT
TRBJ2-3 TRBD2 NA TRBV4-3 CASSQSPREGTDTQYF TGCGCCAGCAGCCAATCACCGCGGGAGGGCACAGATACGCAGTATTTT
TRBJ2-7 TRBD2 NA TRBV2 CASSAAGAATWAPQQYF TGTGCCAGCAGCGCAGCGGGAGCGGCTACGTGGGCCCCTCAGCAGTACTTC
TRBJ2-1 TRBD2 few TRBV28 CATTSGQRINEQFF TGTGCCACGACTAGCGGGCAAAGAATCAATGAGCAGTTCTTC
TRBJ2-7 NA once TRBV27 CASSPTQGGYEQYF TGTGCCAGCAGTCCCACCCAGGGAGGTTACGAGCAGTACTTC
TRBJ2-7 NA NA TRBV28 CASSASRDFYEQYF TGTGCCAGCAGTGCGAGCAGGGATTTCTACGAGCAGTACTTC
TRBJ2-1 NA NA TRBV4-3 CASSPTVITGSMNEQFF TGCGCCAGCAGCCCAACCGTGATCACAGGGTCGATGAATGAGCAGTTCTTC
TRBJ1-2 NA NA TRBV28 CASSQIGRNYGYTF TGTGCCAGCAGTCAAATCGGGAGGAACTATGGCTACACCTTC
TRBJ2-5 NA NA TRBV2 CASSEEGGRARGTQYF TGTGCCAGCAGTGAAGAGGGGGGGCGCGCCCGGGGGACCCAGTACTTC
TRBJ1-1 TRBD1 NA TRBV9 CASSLRGTNTEAFF TGTGCCAGCAGCCTCAGGGGGACAAACACTGAAGCTTTCTTT
TRBJ1-2 NA NA TRBV7-2 CASSLVAGNSNYGYTF TGTGCCAGCAGCTTAGTTGCAGGGAACAGCAACTATGGCTACACCTTC
TRBJ2-7 TRBD2 NA TRBV6-5 CASSYSKAGDEQYF TGTGCCAGCAGTTACTCGAAAGCGGGAGACGAGCAGTACTTC
TRBJ1-6 NA NA TRBV30 CAGGSAHKSPLHF TGTGCCGGCGGGTCTGCTCATAAATCACCCCTCCACTTT
TRBJ2-7 TRBD2 NA TRBV3-1/TRBV3-2 CASSRGLAGGNEQYF TGTGCCAGCAGCCGAGGACTAGCGGGAGGGAACGAGCAGTACTTC
TRBJ2-1 NA NA TRBV11-3 CASSPRDSGYNEQFF TGTGCCAGCAGCCCACGCGACAGCGGGTACAATGAGCAGTTCTTC
TRBJ1-1 NA NA TRBV30 CASLTLGGEAFF TGTGCTTCCTTAACCTTGGGAGGGGAGGCTTTCTTT
TRBJ1-3 NA NA TRBV6-5 CASSLVGPSGNTIYF TGTGCCAGCAGCCTCGTTGGGCCCTCTGGAAACACCATATATTTT
TRBJ2-7 TRBD2 NA TRBV5-1 CASSGGTSGFTYEQYF TGCGCCAGCAGCGGGGGGACTAGCGGCTTCACCTACGAGCAGTACTTC
TRBJ1-5 TRBD1 once TRBV19 CASSQGADQPQHF TGTGCCAGTTCTCAGGGGGCCGATCAGCCCCAGCATTTT
TRBJ2-7 NA NA TRBV29-1 CSVGLGALQRVEQYF TGCAGCGTTGGGTTGGGCGCCCTTCAGAGGGTGGAGCAGTACTTC
TRBJ1-2 NA few TRBV19 CASSPKQELDGYTF TGTGCCAGTAGTCCTAAACAGGAATTAGATGGCTACACCTTC
TRBJ2-2 TRBD1 NA TRBV6-5 CASSYRGDRYTGELFF TGTGCCAGCAGTTACCGTGGGGACAGATACACCGGGGAGCTGTTTTTT
TRBJ2-2 NA few TRBV3-1/TRBV3-2 CASSKQGTGELFF TGTGCCAGCAGTAAACAGGGAACCGGGGAGCTGTTTTTT
TRBJ1-5 TRBD1 once TRBV2 CASSPRGQGNQPQHF TGTGCCAGCAGCCCCAGGGGGCAGGGCAATCAGCCCCAGCATTTT
TRBJ1-6 NA NA TRBV4-3 CASSQEYDSNSPLHF TGCGCCAGCAGCCAAGAGTACGACAGCAATTCACCCCTCCACTTT
TRBJ2-7 TRBD2 NA TRBV7-2 CASSSTSGRVYEQYF TGTGCCAGCAGCTCGACTAGCGGGAGGGTCTACGAGCAGTACTTC
TRBJ2-1 TRBD2 NA TRBV24-1 CATGLAGGPIEQFF TGTGCCACCGGACTAGCGGGAGGGCCTATTGAGCAGTTCTTC
TRBJ1-5 NA NA TRBV7-9 CASSSPGILYQPQHF TGTGCCAGCAGTTCCCCAGGGATCCTTTATCAGCCCCAGCATTTT
TRBJ2-1 TRBD1 NA TRBV10-2 CASSRGTYNEQFF TGCGCCAGCAGCAGGGGGACCTACAATGAGCAGTTCTTC
TRBJ1-1 NA NA TRBV2 CASSRADTEAFF TGTGCCAGCAGCAGGGCGGACACTGAAGCTTTCTTT
TRBJ2-4 TRBD2 NA TRBV7-2 CASSLLATSQNIQYF TGTGCCAGCAGCTTGTTAGCGACTAGCCAAAACATTCAGTACTTC
TRBJ2-3 NA NA TRBV11-2 CASRRPGGTDTQYF TGTGCCAGCAGACGACCCGGGGGCACAGATACGCAGTATTTT
TRBJ2-2 NA NA TRBV19 CASQTSMGELFF TGTGCCAGTCAGACTAGTATGGGGGAGCTGTTTTTT
TRBJ2-7 NA once TRBV12-5 CASGFFGGEQYF TGTGCTAGTGGTTTCTTCGGGGGCGAGCAGTACTTC
TRBJ2-2 TRBD2 NA TRBV4-1 CASSHATGLAGGGELFF TGCGCCAGCAGCCATGCTACGGGACTAGCGGGAGGCGGGGAGCTGTTTTTT
TRBJ2-3 TRBD2 once TRBV14 CASSQLLAANTDTQYF TGTGCCAGCAGCCAATTACTAGCGGCCAACACAGATACGCAGTATTTT
TRBJ2-3 NA NA TRBV10-1 CASSESTSTDTQYF TGCGCCAGCAGTGAGTCGACTAGCACAGATACGCAGTATTTT
TRBJ2-3 TRBD2 NA TRBV11-3 CASSRNTRREITDTQYF TGTGCCAGCAGCCGAAACACCAGGCGGGAGATCACAGATACGCAGTATTTT
TRBJ1-3 TRBD1 NA TRBV28 CASRPGTVSGNTIYF TGTGCCAGCAGGCCCGGGACAGTCTCTGGAAACACCATATATTTT
TRBJ2-7 NA NA TRBV19 CASSLRTAHEQYF TGTGCCAGTAGCCTGCGGACAGCCCACGAGCAGTACTTC
TRBJ2-2 TRBD1 NA TRBV6-4 CIQGLNTGELFF TGTATACAGGGGTTGAACACCGGGGAGCTGTTTTTT
TRBJ1-4 NA NA TRBV5-4 CASSLNRDEKLFF TGTGCCAGCAGCTTGAACAGAGATGAAAAACTGTTTTTT
TRBJ1-1 NA NA TRBV18 CASSPDRVSGTEAFF TGTGCCAGCTCGCCCGACCGGGTCTCGGGGACTGAAGCTTTCTTT
TRBJ1-2 TRBD1 NA TRBV7-2 CASSRMTGVTNYGYTF TGTGCCAGCAGTCGAATGACAGGGGTTACTAACTATGGCTACACCTTC
TRBJ2-3 NA NA TRBV27 CASSLGAWADTQYF TGTGCCAGCAGTTTAGGGGCCTGGGCAGATACGCAGTATTTT
TRBJ2-1 TRBD2 NA TRBV11-3 CASSPRGSGVLGEQFF TGTGCCAGCAGCCCCCGAGGTAGCGGGGTCTTGGGTGAGCAGTTCTTC